This T cell receptor beta chain was observed in a study of T cell repertoires in cytomegalovirus infection. In the case of this clonotype: As yet, its antigen is unknown.

General study points: Dominating the ex vivo response were TCR beta clonotypes that were CMV-specific and HLA-C-restricted. Individuals carrying CMV plus the relevant HLA were identified by cumulative frequency of public TCR beta families.

This CDR3 comprises 14 residues. V was pared by 0 bases and J by 8 bases, with 11 bases between. Germline-derived CDR1 and CDR2 are LGHDT and YNNKEL (reference sequence). TCRdb used MiXCR to reprocess the reads, holding one entry per CDR3 protein. This sample carries fewer than 850,000 distinct CDR3 sequences, 25% to 30% of them seen once, and the ten largest clones take roughly 13%. The source was cultured CD8+ T cells from PBMCs, collected from culture after CMV antigen stimulation. The clonotype was recovered from a human donor in good health (CMV status not recorded). Some clones in this sample may be carry-over from other donors' samples. The chain links TRBV3-1 to TRBJ2-1; weak D call: TRBD2 (5 bases). Here the CDR3 reads CASSQENLAHEQFF. The CDR3 DNA reads TGTGCCAGCAGCCAAGAAAATTTAGCGCATGAGCAGTTCTTC.